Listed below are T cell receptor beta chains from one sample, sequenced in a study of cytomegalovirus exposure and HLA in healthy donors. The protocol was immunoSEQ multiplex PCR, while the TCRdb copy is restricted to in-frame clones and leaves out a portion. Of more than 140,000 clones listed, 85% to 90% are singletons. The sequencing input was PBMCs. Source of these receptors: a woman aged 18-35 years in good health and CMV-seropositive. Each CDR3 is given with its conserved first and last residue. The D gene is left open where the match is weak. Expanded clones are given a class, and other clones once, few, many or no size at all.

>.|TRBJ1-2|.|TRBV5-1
CASSLYLPTDRGNGYTF
TGCGCCAGCAGCTTATACCTACCGACTGACAGAGGAAATGGCTACACCTTC
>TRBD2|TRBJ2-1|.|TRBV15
CATSIGLAGDHNEQFF
TGTGCCACCAGCATCGGACTAGCGGGAGACCACAATGAGCAGTTCTTC
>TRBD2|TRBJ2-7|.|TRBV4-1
CASSQGPFTSGSTYEQYF
TGCGCCAGCAGCCAAGGCCCCTTTACTAGCGGGAGTACCTACGAGCAGTACTTC
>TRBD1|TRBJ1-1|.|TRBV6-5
CASSYSIGGADTEAFF
TGTGCCAGCAGTTACTCGATAGGGGGCGCGGACACTGAAGCTTTCTTT
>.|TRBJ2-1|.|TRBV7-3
CASSLTPPRPNEQFF
TGTGCCAGCAGCTTAACGCCCCCTAGACCCAATGAGCAGTTCTTC
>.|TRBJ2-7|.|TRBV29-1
CSVEDPTQDYEQYF
TGCAGCGTTGAAGATCCGACCCAGGACTACGAGCAGTACTTC
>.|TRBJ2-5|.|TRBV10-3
CAISVSPGQQETQYF
TGTGCCATCAGTGTCTCCCCCGGACAGCAAGAGACCCAGTACTTC
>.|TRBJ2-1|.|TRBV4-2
CASSLAQTGISYNEQFF
TGTGCCAGCAGCCTAGCCCAGACCGGGATCTCCTACAATGAGCAGTTCTTC
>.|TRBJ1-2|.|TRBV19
CASRTLLGGAHGYTF
TGTGCCAGTAGAACCCTGTTGGGGGGAGCTCATGGCTACACCTTC
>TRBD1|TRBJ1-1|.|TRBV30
CAWSGQVKRGTEAFF
TGTGCCTGGTCGGGACAGGTTAAGAGAGGCACTGAAGCTTTCTTT
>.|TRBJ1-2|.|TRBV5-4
CASSHIGQTYYGYTF
TGTGCCAGCAGTCATATAGGACAGACCTACTATGGCTACACCTTC
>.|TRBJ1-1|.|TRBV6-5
CASSYAGPIQEAFF
TGTGCCAGCAGTTACGCAGGGCCCATCCAGGAAGCTTTCTTT
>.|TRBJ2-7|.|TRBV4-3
CASSQDDTRTSRNEQYF
TGCGCCAGCAGCCAAGATGATACACGGACATCGAGGAACGAGCAGTACTTC
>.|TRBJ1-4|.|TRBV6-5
CASSYAGGDEKLFF
TGTGCCAGCAGTTACGCAGGAGGGGATGAAAAACTGTTTTTT
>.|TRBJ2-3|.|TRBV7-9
CASSFSGGGLAQYF
TGTGCCAGCAGCTTTTCGGGGGGCGGGCTAGCGCAGTATTTT
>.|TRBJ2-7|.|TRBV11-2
CASSLERGYEQYF
TGTGCCAGCAGCTTAGAACGAGGGTACGAGCAGTACTTC
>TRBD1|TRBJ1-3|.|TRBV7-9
CASSPTGAGNTIYF
TGTGCCAGCAGCCCGACAGGGGCTGGAAACACCATATATTTT
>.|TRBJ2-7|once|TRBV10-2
CASSVGGEQYF
TGCGCCAGCAGTGTCGGGGGAGAGCAGTACTTC
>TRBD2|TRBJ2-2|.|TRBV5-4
CASTPQREFTGELFF
TGTGCCAGCACCCCTCAGCGGGAGTTCACCGGGGAGCTGTTTTTT
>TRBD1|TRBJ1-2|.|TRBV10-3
CAAREGASGYGYTF
TGTGCCGCCCGCGAGGGGGCTTCGGGCTATGGCTACACCTTC
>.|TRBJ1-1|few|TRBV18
CASSPLGGTEAFF
TGTGCCAGCTCACCACTCGGGGGCACTGAAGCTTTCTTT
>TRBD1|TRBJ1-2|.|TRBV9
CASSARTGGDYGYTF
TGTGCCAGCAGCGCCCGGACAGGGGGCGACTATGGCTACACCTTC
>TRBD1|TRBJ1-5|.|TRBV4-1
CASSQDRGQGAGSNQPQHF
TGCGCCAGCAGCCAAGATCGGGGACAGGGGGCAGGGAGCAATCAGCCCCAGCATTTT
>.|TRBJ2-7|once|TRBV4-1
CASSRGRGATYF
TGCGCCAGCAGCCGGGGGAGGGGGGCCACCTACTTC
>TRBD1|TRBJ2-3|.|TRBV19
CASSEYRGADTQYF
TGTGCCAGTAGTGAATACAGGGGTGCAGATACGCAGTATTTT
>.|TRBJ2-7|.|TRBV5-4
CASSSEVGGFSYEQYF
TGTGCCAGCAGCTCCGAGGTCGGAGGCTTCTCCTACGAGCAGTACTTC
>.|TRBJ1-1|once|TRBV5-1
CASSASGSEAFF
TGCGCCAGCAGCGCGTCGGGGAGTGAAGCTTTCTTT
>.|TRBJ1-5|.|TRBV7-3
CASSLNLGHPLGQPQHF
TGTGCCAGCAGCTTAAATTTAGGACACCCCCTAGGGCAGCCCCAGCATTTT
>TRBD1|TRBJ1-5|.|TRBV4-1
CASSQDDRGLDQPQHF
TGCGCCAGCAGCCAGGATGACAGGGGGCTCGACCAGCCCCAGCATTTT
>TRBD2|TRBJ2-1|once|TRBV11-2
CASSHLGGGPPSYNEQFF
TGTGCCAGCAGCCACTTGGGGGGAGGGCCTCCCTCCTACAATGAGCAGTTCTTC
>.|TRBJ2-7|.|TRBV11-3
CASSPTFRTTTYEQYF
TGTGCCAGCAGCCCTACTTTTAGGACTACTACTTACGAGCAGTACTTC
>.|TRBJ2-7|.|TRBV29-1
CSVQLARVYEQYF
TGCAGCGTACAACTCGCGCGGGTCTACGAGCAGTACTTC
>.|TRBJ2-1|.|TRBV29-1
CSAGGTSSYNEQFF
TGCAGCGCCGGGGGAACTAGCTCCTACAATGAGCAGTTCTTC